Shown below are 17 T cell receptor beta chains from a single sample sequenced in a study of beta chain features in type 1 diabetes. Findings of the study overall: When Type 1 diabetes patients were examined, their TCRB CDR3s proved moderately but significantly shorter in all four CD4+ subsets.

No cognate antigen is known for these TCRs. Sequencing targeted expressed TCRB transcripts, as all isolated RNA had been reverse transcribed. Sequenced by immunoSEQ multiplex PCR; TCRdb stores in-frame clones only, minus some. The sample holds 680,000 or so clones, 13% seen once. Sequencing was carried out using naive CD4+ T cells from blood. These receptor sequences come from a man aged 18 to 30 with type 1 diabetes.

Worth noting for this clone: At the DNA level, this CDR3 is encoded by other sequences in the same sample as well. This CDR3 reads CASSLGQGSSYGYTF. For the CDR3, the DNA is TGTGCCAGCAGCTTGGGACAGGGGAGTTCCTATGGCTACACCTTC. The rearrangement uses TRBV5-4 and TRBJ1-2; 8 bases align to TRBD1. V gave up 0 bases and J gave up 4 bases; unmatched junction bases: 5. The V gene's germline CDR1 is SGHNT and CDR2 YYREEE (reference sequence). This CDR3 is 15 amino acids long.

The chain combines TRBV11-2 with TRBJ2-3; maybe TRBD1 (5 bases). The CDR3 has 15 residues. CDR1 and CDR2 from the germline V gene are SGHAT and FQNNGV. Trimming cost V 1 base and J 1 base, with 9 bases left between them. In nucleotides, the CDR3 is TGTGCCAGCAGCTTAGCAGGGATAGGCACAGATACGCAGTATTTT. Translating it yields CASSLAGIGTDTQYF.

The chain uses TRBV9 and TRBJ2-5; TRBD2 agrees at 9 bases. There are 15 residues in the CDR3. Trimming cost V 2 bases and J 6 bases; bases outside gene matches: 8. Germline loops: CDR1 SGDLS, CDR2 YYNGEE. The CDR3 bases are TGTGCCAGCAGCGTTGAAGCGGGGGGTATGAAGACCCAGTACTTC. Encoded protein: CASSVEAGGMKTQYF.

There are a few counts of this clone. The chain employs TRBV6-4 and TRBJ1-5; D call uncertain. Trimming took off 0 bases at V and 6 bases at J, with 6 bases between the two ends. CDR1 and CDR2 (germline): MRHNA, SNTAGT. The CDR3 covers 13 residues. The CDR3 loop is CASSDSAGQPQHF. The CDR3 coding sequence is TGTGCCAGCAGTGACTCAGCGGGTCAGCCCCAGCATTTT.

The V call is TRBV10-3, the J call TRBJ2-6, with D possibly being TRBD2 (5 bases). Germline lookup yields CDR1 ENHRY and CDR2 SYGVKD. V lost 2 bases, J lost 0 bases, and 5 bases lay in between. The CDR3 is made up of 15 amino acids. Here the CDR3 DNA reads TGTGCCATCAGTGAGGGACTCTCTGGGGCCAACGTCCTGACTTTC. This encodes CAISEGLSGANVLTF.

The V call is TRBV28, the J call TRBJ2-7; 10 bases are a match to TRBD1. Germline loops: CDR1 MDHEN, CDR2 SYDVKM. The CDR3 totals 15 residues. The ends lost 5 bases at V and 5 bases at J; junction bases unmatched: 9. The CDR3 nucleotides read TGTGCCAGCAGTATCCTGGGACAGGGGAAGGACGAGCAGTACTTC. The encoded protein is CASSILGQGKDEQYF.

This clone has a single count. The gene calls are TRBV5-6 and TRBJ2-3, with 9 positions matching TRBD1. The CDR3 contains 15 residues. Germline V gives CDR1 SGHDT, CDR2 YYEEEE. Losses at the gene ends were 4 bases for V and 4 bases for J; bases not matched to a gene: 7. The CDR3 loop reads CASSRGQGGSDTQYF. The CDR3 DNA follows: TGTGCCAGCAGCCGGGGACAGGGCGGGTCAGATACGCAGTATTTT. The variable domain in full, with the rest retrieved from reference TRBV5-6 and TRBJ2-3, is DAGVTQSPTHLIKTRGQQVTLRCSPKSGHDTVSWYQQALGQGPQFIFQYYEEEERQRGNFPDRFSGHQFPNYSSELNVNALLLGDSALYLCASSRGQGGSDTQYFGPGTRLTVL.

The chain links TRBV6-6 to TRBJ2-7; D is uncertain. The germline V gene has CDR1 MNHNY and CDR2 SVGAGI (reference sequence). The CDR3 spans 15 residues. Trimming pared 7 bases from V and 0 bases from J, leaving 16 bases between. The CDR3 spells CASTLGAFSSYEQYF. The CDR3 DNA is TGTGCCAGCACCCTGGGCGCATTTAGCTCCTACGAGCAGTACTTC.

The sample holds a few counts of this clone. The chain joins TRBV29-1 to TRBJ1-2; D is perhaps TRBD1 (5 bases). The germline V gene encodes CDR1 SQVTM and CDR2 ANQGSEA. CDR3 size: 11 residues. The CDR3 is CAQGTTYGYTF. Here the CDR3 DNA reads TGCGCTCAGGGCACAACCTATGGCTACACCTTC. Full variable domain (remainder filled in from reference TRBV29-1 and TRBJ1-2): SAVISQKPSRDICQRGTSLTIQCQVDSQVTMMFWYRQQPGQSLTLIATANQGSEATYESGFVIDKFPISRPNLTFSTLTVSNMSPEDSSIYLCAQGTTYGYTFGSGTRLTVV.

This clone was observed a few times. The J gene is TRBJ2-1, the V gene TRBV4-1; D is perhaps TRBD2 (6 bases). Deletions cut 0 bases from V and 8 bases from J, with 23 bases between. In germline, CDR1 is MGHRA, CDR2 YSYEKL. The CDR3 is 18 amino acids. The CDR3 bases are TGCGCCAGCAGCCAAGATCGCGGGGACCCACTCGCGGCCCATGAGCAGTTCTTC. Its translation is CASSQDRGDPLAAHEQFF.

This clone has a handful of counts. The V and J genes are TRBV5-6 and TRBJ1-1, with 9 bases identical to TRBD1. CDR1 is SGHDT, CDR2 YYEEEE, per germline. The V gene end was trimmed by 0 bases and the J gene end by 4 bases; junction bases not matched to a gene: 4. The CDR3 loop spans 15 amino acids. The CDR3 DNA reads as TGTGCCAGCAGCTTGGTACAGGGGGCGGGCACTGAAGCTTTCTTT. Protein sequence: CASSLVQGAGTEAFF. The whole variable domain, remainder taken from reference TRBV5-6 and TRBJ1-1, is DAGVTQSPTHLIKTRGQQVTLRCSPKSGHDTVSWYQQALGQGPQFIFQYYEEEERQRGNFPDRFSGHQFPNYSSELNVNALLLGDSALYLCASSLVQGAGTEAFFGQGTRLTVV.

The gene calls are TRBV29-1 and TRBJ1-4; 10 bases fit TRBD1. From germline, CDR1 is SQVTM and CDR2 ANQGSEA. The V and J ends lost 1 base and 5 bases, in that order; junction bases with no gene match: 1. This CDR3 region has 14 residues. The CDR3 loop is CSVEAGQGNEKLFF. CDR3 bases: TGCAGCGTTGAAGCGGGACAGGGGAATGAAAAACTGTTTTTT. The full variable domain, completed using reference TRBV29-1 and TRBJ1-4, is SAVISQKPSRDICQRGTSLTIQCQVDSQVTMMFWYRQQPGQSLTLIATANQGSEATYESGFVIDKFPISRPNLTFSTLTVSNMSPEDSSIYLCSVEAGQGNEKLFFGSGTQLSVL.

This chain links TRBV30 with TRBJ1-2; D is undetermined. Germline values: CDR1 GTSNPN, CDR2 SVGIG (reference sequence). The CDR3 has 14 residues. Trimming took 3 bases from V and 3 from J, leaving 14 bases between them. CDR3 bases: TGTGCCTGGAGCCCCTTAGCGGATTACTATGGCTACACCTTC. Its translation is CAWSPLADYYGYTF.

The rearrangement links TRBV2 to TRBJ1-1; D is unresolved. This CDR3 has 13 amino acids. V was pared by 8 bases and J by 0 bases, with 10 bases between. Germline V lookup: CDR1 SNHLY, CDR2 FYNNEI. The CDR3 is CASVALVNTEAFF. The CDR3 coding sequence is TGTGCCAGCGTTGCATTGGTGAACACTGAAGCTTTCTTT.

The chain couples TRBV5-1 to TRBJ1-1; D is uncertain. Looked up from germline, CDR1 is SGHRS and CDR2 is YFSETQ. Trimming removed 0 bases at V and 2 bases at J, with 14 bases between. The CDR3 is made up of 16 amino acids. The chain's CDR3 is CASSLAPRLVNTEAFF. The DNA of the CDR3 is TGCGCCAGCAGCTTGGCCCCGAGATTGGTTAACACTGAAGCTTTCTTT.

The chain joins TRBV5-1 to TRBJ1-2; no reliable D call. CDR1 SGHRS and CDR2 YFSETQ come from the germline V gene. V was trimmed by 0 bases and J by 8 bases, leaving 14 bases between them. The CDR3 spans 14 residues. DNA of the CDR3: TGCGCCAGCAGCTTGGACCAGAGTGTAGGCGGCTACACCTTC. Amino acid sequence: CASSLDQSVGGYTF.

About this clone: The same CDR3 arises from other DNA sequences in this sample as well. V usage is TRBV5-1 and J usage is TRBJ2-5; D is undetermined. Germline V gene data show CDR1 as SGHRS and CDR2 as YFSETQ. The CDR3 is 12 amino acids. V was pared by 0 bases and J by 4 bases, with 4 bases between. CDR3: CASSLAGETQYF. As DNA, the CDR3 is TGCGCCAGCAGCTTGGCCGGAGAGACCCAGTACTTC.